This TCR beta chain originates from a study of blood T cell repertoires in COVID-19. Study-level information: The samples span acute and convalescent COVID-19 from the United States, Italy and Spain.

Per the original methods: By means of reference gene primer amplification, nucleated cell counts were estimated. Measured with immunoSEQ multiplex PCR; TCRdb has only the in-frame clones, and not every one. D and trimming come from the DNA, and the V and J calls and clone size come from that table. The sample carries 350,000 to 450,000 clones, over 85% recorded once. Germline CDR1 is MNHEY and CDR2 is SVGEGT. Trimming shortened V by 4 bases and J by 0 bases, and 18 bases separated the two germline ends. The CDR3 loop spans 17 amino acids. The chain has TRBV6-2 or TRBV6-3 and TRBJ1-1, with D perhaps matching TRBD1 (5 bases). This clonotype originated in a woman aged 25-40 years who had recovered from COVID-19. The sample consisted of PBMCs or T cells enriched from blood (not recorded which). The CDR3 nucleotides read TGTGCCAGCAGTTCTTTTTTGCCTTGGGGGGTGAACACTGAAGCTTTCTTT. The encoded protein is CASSSFLPWGVNTEAFF.